Sequencing of this T cell receptor (beta chain) was carried out in a study of PD-1 blockade in mismatch repair-deficient tumors. This CDR3 has 14 residues. The V end was cut by 4 bases, the J end by 2 bases, with 12 bases between. The germline CDR1 and CDR2 sequences are SGHNT and YYREEE (reference sequence). TCRdb keeps only in-frame clones here, not all; method: immunoSEQ multiplex PCR. The sample has tens of thousands of clones; roughly 80% are singletons. The receptor comes from an adult with mismatch repair-deficient cancer. Source: peripheral blood, taken 44 weeks after starting pembrolizumab. The chain joins TRBV5-4 to TRBJ2-5; D not certain. CDR3 residues: CASSPSISQETQYF. In DNA, the CDR3 is TGTGCCAGCAGCCCTAGTATATCGCAAGAGACCCAGTACTTC.